Listed here are 19 T cell receptor beta chains from one sample, sequenced in a study of PD-L1 blockade in urothelial cancer. Libraries were prepared by immunoSEQ multiplex PCR; TCRdb keeps only in-frame clonotypes and omits some of them. Seen here are around 80,000 clones, approximately 90% observed once, and the top ten hold 4.5% to 7%. The sequencing here drew on PBMCs, taken around atezolizumab (anti-PD-L1) treatment. These receptors originate from an older woman with urothelial cancer.

The chain employs TRBV5-1 and TRBJ2-4, with 7 bases lining up with TRBD1. The junction had 5 bases not matched to a gene; V was cut back by 0 bases and J by 5 bases. Germline V gene lookup returns CDR1 SGHRS and CDR2 YFSETQ. CDR3 length: 15 residues. CDR3 DNA: TGCGCCAGCAGCTTGGAGGGGGCTATTGAAAACATTCAGTACTTC. This sequence encodes CASSLEGAIENIQYF.

The rearrangement joins TRBV5-1 to TRBJ1-4; D remains unclear. Trimming left V 7 bases short and J 0 bases short, with 13 bases between. The CDR3 loop spans 15 amino acids. Germline values: CDR1 SGHRS, CDR2 YFSETQ. The CDR3 protein is CASCTQPTTNEKLFF. CDR3 nucleotide sequence: TGCGCCAGCTGCACACAACCCACAACTAATGAAAAACTGTTTTTT.

This chain uses TRBV11-2 with TRBJ2-7; TRBD2 is a possible D gene (6 bases). V was shortened by 5 bases and J by 4 bases, with 12 bases between the two germline ends. The CDR3 spans 13 residues. Germline CDR1 and CDR2: SGHAT and FQNNGV. This CDR3 is CASSQPGVYEQYF. The CDR3 bases are TGTGCCAGCAGCCAACCGGGGGTTTACGAGCAGTACTTC.

The chain is built from TRBV4-3 and TRBJ2-7, with TRBD2 as a possible D gene (7 bases). The length of the CDR3 is 18 residues. The germline V gene encodes CDR1 LGHNA and CDR2 YSLEER. With 1 base removed from V and 2 bases from J, the gap between germline ends came to 21 bases. CDR3: CASSQGISAGATTYEQYF. DNA of the CDR3: TGCGCCAGCAGCCAAGGGATATCTGCGGGGGCCACCACCTACGAGCAGTACTTC.

V gene TRBV4-1 combines with J gene TRBJ2-7, with D unresolved. The germline gives CDR1 MGHRA, CDR2 YSYEKL. Trimming removed 0 bases from V and 6 bases from J, with 3 bases in between. The CDR3 is 11 amino acids. The DNA for the CDR3 is TGCGCCAGCAGCCAAGATCTCGAGCAGTACTTC. This encodes CASSQDLEQYF.

The J gene is TRBJ2-1, the V gene TRBV19; the match to TRBD2 covers 10 bases. Losses at the gene ends were 4 bases for V and 9 bases for J; bases not matched to a gene: 3. The CDR3 runs to 13 residues. Germline V gives CDR1 LNHDA, CDR2 SQIVND (reference sequence). The CDR3 bases are TGTGCCAGTAGTACTAGCGGGAGAGGTGAGCAGTTCTTC. Translation gives CASSTSGRGEQFF.

The V and J genes are TRBV10-2 and TRBJ1-2, with D hard to call. Germline V gene sequence: CDR1 WSHSY, CDR2 SAAADI. Trimming removed 0 bases from V and 4 bases from J, with 6 bases in between. This CDR3 contains 13 residues. The CDR3 reads CASSESESYGYTF. The CDR3 DNA reads as TGCGCCAGCAGTGAGTCTGAGAGCTATGGCTACACCTTC.

The gene calls are TRBV19 and TRBJ1-4, with a weak D call TRBD1 (6 bases). Germline CDR1 is LNHDA and CDR2 is SQIVND (reference sequence). The ends were cut back, 9 bases at V and 6 bases at J, with 17 bases in the middle. CDR3 length: 14 residues. The CDR3 nucleotides read TGTGCCAGCCATCGAAGGGACACGGATGAAAAACTGTTTTTT. Translated, it gives CASHRRDTDEKLFF.

The chain joins TRBV19 to TRBJ2-1; 16 nucleotides agree with TRBD2. CDR3 length: 16 amino acids. The V and J ends lost 2 bases and 11 bases, in that order; junction bases with no gene match: 6. CDR1 LNHDA and CDR2 SQIVND come from the germline V gene (reference sequence). The CDR3 here is CASSIPGLAGGLKQFF. CDR3 coding DNA: TGTGCCAGTAGTATACCGGGACTAGCGGGGGGGCTTAAGCAGTTCTTC.

The chain uses TRBV16 and TRBJ2-3; 7 nucleotides agree with TRBD2. The germline V gene has CDR1 KGHSY and CDR2 FQNENV. There are 15 residues in the CDR3. After removal of 4 bases from V and 2 bases from J, the junction contained 6 bases not matched to a gene. CDR3 nucleotides: TGTGCCAGCAGCCTGCGCAGCGGGGACACAGATACGCAGTATTTT. Amino acid sequence: CASSLRSGDTDTQYF.

The chain carries TRBV19 and TRBJ2-1, with TRBD2 identical over 10 bases. J gave up 6 bases and V 3 bases, and 8 bases lay outside the gene matches. Looked up from germline, CDR1 is LNHDA and CDR2 is SQIVND (reference sequence). The CDR3 loop spans 16 amino acids. The CDR3 region has the DNA TGTGCCAGTAGTATGGAGGGACTAGCGTCAGTCAATGAGCAGTTCTTC. Encoded protein: CASSMEGLASVNEQFF.

The chain employs TRBV19 and TRBJ1-4; 10 nucleotides line up with TRBD1. Germline CDR1 and CDR2: LNHDA and SQIVND (reference sequence). This CDR3 comprises 16 residues. J lost 6 bases, V lost 4 bases, and 8 bases had no gene match. CDR3 amino acids: CASSNRDRGRDEKLFF. The CDR3 DNA sequence: TGTGCCAGTAGTAACCGGGACAGGGGAAGAGATGAAAAACTGTTTTTT.

The chain is built from TRBV11-2 and TRBJ2-5; D is possibly TRBD2 (6 bases). This CDR3 spans 15 amino acids. CDR1 is SGHAT, CDR2 FQNNGV, per germline. V was cut by 5 bases and J by 1 base, with 14 bases left in between. The CDR3 protein is CASSQFRDSQETQYF. Written as DNA, the CDR3 is TGTGCCAGCAGCCAATTCCGGGACTCCCAAGAGACCCAGTACTTC.

The chain combines TRBV27 with TRBJ2-7; 8 bases align to TRBD1. The V segment lost 6 bases and the J segment 1 base; nucleotides outside the gene matches: 2. Germline values: CDR1 MNHEY, CDR2 SMNVEV (reference sequence). This CDR3 is built from 13 residues. CDR3 protein: CASSQGASYEQYF. Here the CDR3 DNA reads TGTGCCAGCAGCCAGGGGGCTTCCTACGAGCAGTACTTC.

In this sample, this clone turned up a few times. The chain uses TRBV29-1 and TRBJ2-7; D not resolved. V was clipped by 0 bases and J by 3 bases, with 12 bases between them. Germline loops: CDR1 SQVTM, CDR2 ANQGSEA. This CDR3 comprises 14 residues. CDR3 DNA: TGCAGCGTTGAAGATATCGCAGGAAACTACGAGCAGTACTTC. It translates to CSVEDIAGNYEQYF.

The sample holds one count of this clone. The V gene is TRBV5-6, the J gene TRBJ1-4; D may be TRBD1 (5 bases). CDR3 length: 16 residues. V was clipped by 3 bases and J by 1 base, with 13 bases between them. Germline V CDR1 and CDR2: SGHDT, YYEEEE. This chain's CDR3 is CASSSLFQGTNEKLFF. The CDR3 DNA follows: TGTGCCAGCAGCTCTTTATTCCAGGGAACTAATGAAAAACTGTTTTTT.

This chain joins TRBV19 and TRBJ1-2, with unresolved D. Trimming removed 4 bases at V and 0 bases at J, with 6 bases between. The germline CDR1 and CDR2 sequences are LNHDA and SQIVND (reference sequence). The CDR3 totals 13 residues. DNA of the CDR3: TGTGCCAGTAGTAGCGGTTCTAACTATGGCTACACCTTC. This translates into CASSSGSNYGYTF.

The rearrangement uses TRBV5-1 and TRBJ2-2, with 8 bases lining up with TRBD1. The germline V gene encodes CDR1 SGHRS and CDR2 YFSETQ. The ends lost 0 bases at V and 6 bases at J; junction bases unmatched: 1. The CDR3 runs 14 residues. The DNA for the CDR3 is TGCGCCAGCAGCTTGGGACAGGGGTCCGGGGAGCTGTTTTTT. Translation: CASSLGQGSGELFF.

This clone was seen more than once but under ten times. V gene TRBV25-1 combines with J gene TRBJ2-5, with D tentatively TRBD2 (5 bases). Germline assignment: CDR1 MGHDK and CDR2 SYGVNS. Deletions cut 1 base from V and 2 bases from J, with 17 bases between. CDR3 length: 17 residues. The CDR3 loop reads CASSESQVWRRQETQYF. CDR3 nucleotide sequence: TGTGCCAGCAGTGAATCCCAGGTATGGAGGCGACAAGAGACCCAGTACTTC.